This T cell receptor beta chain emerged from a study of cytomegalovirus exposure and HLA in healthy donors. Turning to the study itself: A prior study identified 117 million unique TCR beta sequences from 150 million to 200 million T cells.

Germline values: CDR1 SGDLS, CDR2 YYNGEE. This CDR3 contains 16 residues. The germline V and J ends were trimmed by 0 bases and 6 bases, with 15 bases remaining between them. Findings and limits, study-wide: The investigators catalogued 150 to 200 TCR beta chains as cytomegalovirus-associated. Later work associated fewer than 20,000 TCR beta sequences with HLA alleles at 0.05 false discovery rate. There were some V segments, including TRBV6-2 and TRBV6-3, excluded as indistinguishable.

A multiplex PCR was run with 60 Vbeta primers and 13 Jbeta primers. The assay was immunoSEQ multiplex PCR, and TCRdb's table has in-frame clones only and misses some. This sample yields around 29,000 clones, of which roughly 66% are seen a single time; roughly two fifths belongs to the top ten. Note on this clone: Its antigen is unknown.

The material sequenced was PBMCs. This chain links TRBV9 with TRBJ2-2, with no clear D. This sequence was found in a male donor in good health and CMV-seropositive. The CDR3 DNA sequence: TGTGCCAGCAGCGTAGACTCCACCTTAAGCCCCGGGGAGCTGTTTTTT. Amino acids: CASSVDSTLSPGELFF.